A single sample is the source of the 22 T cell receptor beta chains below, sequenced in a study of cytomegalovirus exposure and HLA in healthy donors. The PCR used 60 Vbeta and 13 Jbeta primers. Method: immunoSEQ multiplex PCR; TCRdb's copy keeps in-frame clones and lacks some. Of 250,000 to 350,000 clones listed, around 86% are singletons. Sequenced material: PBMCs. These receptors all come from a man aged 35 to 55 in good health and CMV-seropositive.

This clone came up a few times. The CDR3 DNA sequence: TGCGCCAGCAGCTTACACAGGGACGCTGAAGCTTTCTTT. This encodes CASSLHRDAEAFF. The chain combines TRBV5-1 with TRBJ1-1; D is perhaps TRBD1 (6 bases). Trimming removed 2 bases at V and 6 bases at J, with 11 bases between. CDR1 SGHRS and CDR2 YFSETQ come from the germline V gene. The length of the CDR3 is 13 residues.

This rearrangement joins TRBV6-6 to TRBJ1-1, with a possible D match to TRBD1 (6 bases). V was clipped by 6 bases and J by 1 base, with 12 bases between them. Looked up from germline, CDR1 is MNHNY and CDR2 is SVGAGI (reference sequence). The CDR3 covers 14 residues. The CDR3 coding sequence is TGTGCCAGCAGACTATTACAGGGGAACACTGAAGCTTTCTTT. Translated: CASRLLQGNTEAFF.

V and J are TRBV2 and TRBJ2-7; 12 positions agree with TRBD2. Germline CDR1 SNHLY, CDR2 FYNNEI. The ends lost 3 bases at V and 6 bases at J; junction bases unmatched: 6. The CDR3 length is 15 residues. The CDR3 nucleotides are TGTGCCAGCAGTGATTGGGCTAGCGGGAGGGGCGAGCAGTACTTC. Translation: CASSDWASGRGEQYF.

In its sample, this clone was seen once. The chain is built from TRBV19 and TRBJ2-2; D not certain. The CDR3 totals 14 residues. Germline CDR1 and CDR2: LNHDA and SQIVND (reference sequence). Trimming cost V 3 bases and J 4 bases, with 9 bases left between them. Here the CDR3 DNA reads TGTGCCAGTAGTATTGGTGACATCACCGGGGAGCTGTTTTTT. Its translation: CASSIGDITGELFF.

This chain's CDR3 is CAPSPISGELFF. In DNA, the CDR3 is TGTGCCCCCTCTCCTATCTCTGGGGAGCTGTTTTTT. This chain joins TRBV27 and TRBJ2-2; D unclear. The CDR3 totals 12 residues. V was clipped by 11 bases and J by 8 bases, with 15 bases between them. The V gene's germline CDR1 is MNHEY and CDR2 SMNVEV (reference sequence).

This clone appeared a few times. The CDR3 region is CASSESGLDEKLFF. In DNA form, the CDR3 reads TGTGCCAGCAGTGAATCGGGGTTAGACGAAAAACTGTTTTTT. The chain recombines TRBV2 with TRBJ1-4; D gene uncertain. The germline CDR1 and CDR2 sequences are SNHLY and FYNNEI. The V gene lost 2 bases and the J gene lost 8 bases, with 12 bases spanning the gap. The CDR3 consists of 14 residues.

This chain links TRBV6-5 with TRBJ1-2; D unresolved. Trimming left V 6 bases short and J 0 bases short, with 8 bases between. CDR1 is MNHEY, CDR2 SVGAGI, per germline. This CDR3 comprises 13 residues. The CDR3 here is CASRLATNYGYTF. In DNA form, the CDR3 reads TGTGCCAGCAGACTCGCTACTAACTATGGCTACACCTTC.

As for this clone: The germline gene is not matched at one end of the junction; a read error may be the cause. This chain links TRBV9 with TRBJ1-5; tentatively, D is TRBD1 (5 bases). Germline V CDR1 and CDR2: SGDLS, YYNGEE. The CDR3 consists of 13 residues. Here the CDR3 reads CASSVQGKQPQHF. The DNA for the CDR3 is TGTGCCAGCAGCGTACAGGGCAAACAGCCCCAGCATTTT.

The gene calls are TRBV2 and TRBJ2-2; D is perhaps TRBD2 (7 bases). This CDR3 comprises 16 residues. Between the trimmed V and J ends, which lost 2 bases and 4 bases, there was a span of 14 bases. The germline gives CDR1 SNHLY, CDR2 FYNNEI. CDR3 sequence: CASSESGGRGTGELFF. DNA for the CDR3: TGTGCCAGCAGTGAATCCGGGGGGCGCGGCACCGGGGAGCTGTTTTTT.

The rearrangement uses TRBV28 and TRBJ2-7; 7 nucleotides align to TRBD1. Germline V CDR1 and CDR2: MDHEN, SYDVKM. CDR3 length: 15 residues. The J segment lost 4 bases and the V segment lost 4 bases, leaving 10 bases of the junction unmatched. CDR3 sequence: CASSSRDRALYEQYF. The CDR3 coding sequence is TGTGCCAGCAGTTCCCGAGACAGGGCATTGTACGAGCAGTACTTC.

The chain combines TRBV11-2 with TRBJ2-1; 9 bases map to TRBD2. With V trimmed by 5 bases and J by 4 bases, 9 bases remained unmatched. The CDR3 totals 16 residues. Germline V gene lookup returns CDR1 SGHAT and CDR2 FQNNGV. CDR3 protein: CASSTLGGRGYNEQFF. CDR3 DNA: TGTGCCAGCAGCACCCTCGGCGGGAGGGGATACAATGAGCAGTTCTTC.

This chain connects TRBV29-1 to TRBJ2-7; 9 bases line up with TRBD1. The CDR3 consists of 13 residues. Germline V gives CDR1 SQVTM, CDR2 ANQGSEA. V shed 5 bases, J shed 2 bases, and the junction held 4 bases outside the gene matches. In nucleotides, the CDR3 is TGCAGCGTTCTCGGGACAGGGCCCTACGAGCAGTACTTC. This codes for CSVLGTGPYEQYF.

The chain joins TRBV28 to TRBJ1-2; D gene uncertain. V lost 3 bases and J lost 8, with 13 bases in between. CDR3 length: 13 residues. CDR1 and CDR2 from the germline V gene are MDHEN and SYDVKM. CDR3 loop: CASSFILSRGYTF. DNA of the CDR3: TGTGCCAGCAGTTTTATACTATCTAGAGGCTACACCTTC.

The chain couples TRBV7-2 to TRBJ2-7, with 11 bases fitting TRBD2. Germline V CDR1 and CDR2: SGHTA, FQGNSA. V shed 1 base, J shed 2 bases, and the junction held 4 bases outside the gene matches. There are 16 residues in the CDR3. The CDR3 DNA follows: TGTGCCAGCAGCTTAGGGTTAGCGGGAGGGCCCTACGAGCAGTACTTC. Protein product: CASSLGLAGGPYEQYF.

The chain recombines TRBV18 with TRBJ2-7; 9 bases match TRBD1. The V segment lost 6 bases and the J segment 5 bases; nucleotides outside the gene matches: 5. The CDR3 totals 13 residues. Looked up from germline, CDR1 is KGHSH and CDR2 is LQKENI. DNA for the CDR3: TGTGCCAGCTCCCCCGGGACAGGGAACGAGCAGTACTTC. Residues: CASSPGTGNEQYF.

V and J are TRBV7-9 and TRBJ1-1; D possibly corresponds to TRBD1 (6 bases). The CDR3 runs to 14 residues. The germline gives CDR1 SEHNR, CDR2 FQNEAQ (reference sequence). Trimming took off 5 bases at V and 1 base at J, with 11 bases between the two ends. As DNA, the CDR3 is TGTGCCAGCAGCCAACAGGGAGCGAACACTGAAGCTTTCTTT. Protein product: CASSQQGANTEAFF.

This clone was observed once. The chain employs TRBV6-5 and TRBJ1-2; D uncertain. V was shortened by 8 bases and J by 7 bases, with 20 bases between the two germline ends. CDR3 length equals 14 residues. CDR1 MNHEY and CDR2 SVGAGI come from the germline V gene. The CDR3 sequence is CASASESGVVGYTF. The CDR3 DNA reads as TGTGCCAGCGCCTCCGAGTCGGGAGTTGTTGGCTACACCTTC.

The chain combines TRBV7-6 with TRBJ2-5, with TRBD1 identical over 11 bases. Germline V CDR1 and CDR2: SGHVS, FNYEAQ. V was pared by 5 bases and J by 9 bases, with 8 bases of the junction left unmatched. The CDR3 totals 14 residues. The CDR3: CASSPGQGAKSQYF. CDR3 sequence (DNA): TGTGCCAGCAGCCCCGGACAGGGGGCAAAGTCCCAGTACTTC.

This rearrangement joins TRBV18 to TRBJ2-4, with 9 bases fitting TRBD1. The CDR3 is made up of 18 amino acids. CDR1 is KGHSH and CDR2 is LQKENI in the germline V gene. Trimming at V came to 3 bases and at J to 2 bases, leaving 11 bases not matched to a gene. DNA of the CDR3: TGTGCCAGCTCACCCCACCCTCCGGGACAGGGACCCAAAAACATTCAGTACTTC. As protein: CASSPHPPGQGPKNIQYF. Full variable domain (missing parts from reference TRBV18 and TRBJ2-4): NAGVMQNPRHLVRRRGQEARLRCSPMKGHSHVYWYRQLPEEGLKFMVYLQKENIIDESGMPKERFSAEFPKEGPSILRIQQVVRGDSAAYFCASSPHPPGQGPKNIQYFGAGTRLSVL.

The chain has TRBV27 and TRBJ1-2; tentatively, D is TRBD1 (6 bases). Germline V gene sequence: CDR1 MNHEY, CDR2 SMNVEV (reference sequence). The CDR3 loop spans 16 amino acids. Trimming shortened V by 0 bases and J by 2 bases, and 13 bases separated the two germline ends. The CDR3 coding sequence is TGTGCCAGCAGTTTATCCACAGGGAGTTTAAACTATGGCTACACCTTC. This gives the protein CASSLSTGSLNYGYTF.

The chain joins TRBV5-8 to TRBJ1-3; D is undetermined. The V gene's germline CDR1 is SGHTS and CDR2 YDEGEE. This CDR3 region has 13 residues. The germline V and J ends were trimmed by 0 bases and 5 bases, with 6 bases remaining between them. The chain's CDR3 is CASSLVARNTIYF. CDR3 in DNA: TGTGCCAGCAGCTTGGTAGCTCGAAACACCATATATTTT.

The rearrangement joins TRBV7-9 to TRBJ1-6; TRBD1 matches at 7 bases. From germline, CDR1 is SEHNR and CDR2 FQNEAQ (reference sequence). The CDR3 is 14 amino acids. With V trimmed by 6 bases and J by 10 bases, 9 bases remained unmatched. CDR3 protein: CASRLTGADSPLHF. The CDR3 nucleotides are TGTGCCAGCAGACTTACAGGGGCGGACTCACCCCTCCACTTT.